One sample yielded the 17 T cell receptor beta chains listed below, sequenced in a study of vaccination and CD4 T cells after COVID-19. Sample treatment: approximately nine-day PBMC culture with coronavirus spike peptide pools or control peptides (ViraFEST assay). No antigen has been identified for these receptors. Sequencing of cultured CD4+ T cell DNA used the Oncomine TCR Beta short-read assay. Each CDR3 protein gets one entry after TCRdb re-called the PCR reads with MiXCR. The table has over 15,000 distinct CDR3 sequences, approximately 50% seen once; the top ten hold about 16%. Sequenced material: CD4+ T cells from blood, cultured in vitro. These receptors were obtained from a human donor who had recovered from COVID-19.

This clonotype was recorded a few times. The CDR3, as DNA: TGCAGTGCTAGGGATCTCCTCGGACAGGAAAATTCACCCCTCCACTTT. It translates to CSARDLLGQENSPLHF. The chain employs TRBV20-1 and TRBJ1-6, with 7 bases that match TRBD1. The CDR3 extends over 16 amino acids. Germline V gives CDR1 DFQATT, CDR2 SNEGSKA (reference sequence). Trimming cost V 3 bases and J 7 bases; bases outside gene matches: 12.

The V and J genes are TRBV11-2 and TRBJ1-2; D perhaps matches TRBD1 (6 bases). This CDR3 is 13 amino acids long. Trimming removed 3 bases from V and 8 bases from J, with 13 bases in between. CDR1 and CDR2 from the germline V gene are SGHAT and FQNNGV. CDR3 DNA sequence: TGTGCCAGCAGCTTTGCAGGGGTGAGCGGCTACACCTTC. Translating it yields CASSFAGVSGYTF.

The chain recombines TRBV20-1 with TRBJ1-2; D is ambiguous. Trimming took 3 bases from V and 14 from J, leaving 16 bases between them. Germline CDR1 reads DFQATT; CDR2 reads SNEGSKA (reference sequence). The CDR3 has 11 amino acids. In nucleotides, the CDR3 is TGCAGTGCTAGTAGTGGAGGGCTCGGGACCTTC. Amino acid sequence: CSASSGGLGTF.

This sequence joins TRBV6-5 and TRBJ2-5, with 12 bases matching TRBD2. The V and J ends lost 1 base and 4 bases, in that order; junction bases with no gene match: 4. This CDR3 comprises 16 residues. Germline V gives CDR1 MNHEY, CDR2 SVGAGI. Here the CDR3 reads CASSYFLAGGGETQYF. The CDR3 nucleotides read TGTGCCAGCAGTTACTTCCTAGCGGGAGGGGGAGAGACCCAGTACTTC.

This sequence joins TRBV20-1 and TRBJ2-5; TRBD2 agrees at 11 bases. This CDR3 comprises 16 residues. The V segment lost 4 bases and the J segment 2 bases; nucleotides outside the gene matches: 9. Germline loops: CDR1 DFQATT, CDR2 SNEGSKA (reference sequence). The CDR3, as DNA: TGCAGTGCTACGGGGACTAGCGGAAGATTACAAGAGACCCAGTACTTC. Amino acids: CSATGTSGRLQETQYF.

The CDR3 DNA reads TGTGCCAGCAGCTTAAGGACAGGGGGTTCTGGAGAGCAGTACTTC. Translated, it gives CASSLRTGGSGEQYF. The chain links TRBV11-3 to TRBJ2-7, with 10 bases lining up with TRBD1. The CDR3 contains 15 residues. J gave up 7 bases and V 2 bases, and 8 bases lay outside the gene matches. Germline CDR1 is SGHNT and CDR2 is YENEEA.

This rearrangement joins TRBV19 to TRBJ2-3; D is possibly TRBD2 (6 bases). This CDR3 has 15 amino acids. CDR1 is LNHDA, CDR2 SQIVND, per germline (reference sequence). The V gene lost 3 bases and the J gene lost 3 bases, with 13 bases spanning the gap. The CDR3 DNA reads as TGTGCCAGTAGTATCGGCAATAGCGGTACAGATACGCAGTATTTT. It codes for CASSIGNSGTDTQYF. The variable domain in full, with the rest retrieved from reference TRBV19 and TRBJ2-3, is DGGITQSPKYLFRKEGQNVTLSCEQNLNHDAMYWYRQDPGQGLRLIYYSQIVNDFQKGDIAEGYSVSREKKESFPLTVTSAQKNPTAFYLCASSIGNSGTDTQYFGPGTRLTVL.

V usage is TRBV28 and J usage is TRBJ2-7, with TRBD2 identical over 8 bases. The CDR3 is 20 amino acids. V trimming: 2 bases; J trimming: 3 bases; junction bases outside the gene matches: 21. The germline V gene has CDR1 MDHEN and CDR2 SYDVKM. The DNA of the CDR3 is TGTGCCAGCAGTTTAACCTTAATCCCTACGGGGGGGCGCATGGACTACGAGCAGTACTTC. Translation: CASSLTLIPTGGRMDYEQYF. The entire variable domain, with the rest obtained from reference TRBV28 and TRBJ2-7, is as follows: DVKVTQSSRYLVKRTGEKVFLECVQDMDHENMFWYRQDPGLGLRLIYFSYDVKMKEKGDIPEGYSVSREKKERFSLILESASTNQTSMYLCASSLTLIPTGGRMDYEQYFGPGTRLTVT.

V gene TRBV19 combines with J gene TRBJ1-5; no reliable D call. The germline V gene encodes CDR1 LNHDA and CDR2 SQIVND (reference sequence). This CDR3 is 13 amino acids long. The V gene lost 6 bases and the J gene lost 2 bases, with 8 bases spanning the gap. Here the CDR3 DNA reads TGTGCCAGTAGGGGTTTGGGCAATCAGCCCCAGCATTTT. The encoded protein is CASRGLGNQPQHF.

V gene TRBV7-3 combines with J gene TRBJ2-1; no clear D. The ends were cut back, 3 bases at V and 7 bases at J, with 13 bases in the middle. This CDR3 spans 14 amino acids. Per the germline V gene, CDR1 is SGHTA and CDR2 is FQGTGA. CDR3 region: CASSFGPLPNEQFF. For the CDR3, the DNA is TGTGCCAGCAGCTTCGGTCCACTACCTAATGAGCAGTTCTTC.

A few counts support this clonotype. The CDR3 DNA reads as TGTGCCAGCAGCTTCCCGAGCACAGATACGCAGTATTTT. Protein sequence: CASSFPSTDTQYF. The chain is built from TRBV7-9 and TRBJ2-3; no firm D call. CDR3 length: 13 amino acids. The germline gives CDR1 SEHNR, CDR2 FQNEAQ (reference sequence). Trimming left V 3 bases short and J 0 bases short, with 4 bases between.

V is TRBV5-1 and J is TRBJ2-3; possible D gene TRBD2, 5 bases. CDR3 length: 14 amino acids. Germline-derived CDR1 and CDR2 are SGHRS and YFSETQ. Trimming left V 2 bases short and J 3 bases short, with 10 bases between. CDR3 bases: TGCGCCAGCAGCTTCGGGGAATCGACAGATACGCAGTATTTT. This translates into CASSFGESTDTQYF.

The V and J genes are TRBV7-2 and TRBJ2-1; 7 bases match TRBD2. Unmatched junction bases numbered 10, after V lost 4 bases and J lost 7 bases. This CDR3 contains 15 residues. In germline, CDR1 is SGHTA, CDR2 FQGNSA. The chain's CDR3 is CASSSSGTYRNEQFF. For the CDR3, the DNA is TGTGCCAGCAGCTCTAGCGGAACCTACAGGAATGAGCAGTTCTTC.

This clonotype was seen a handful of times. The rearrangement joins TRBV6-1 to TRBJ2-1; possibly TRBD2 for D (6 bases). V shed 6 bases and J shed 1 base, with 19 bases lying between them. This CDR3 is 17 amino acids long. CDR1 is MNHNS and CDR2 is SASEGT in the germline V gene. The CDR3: CASRHSSGSASYNEQFF. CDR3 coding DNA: TGTGCCAGCAGGCACTCCAGCGGGTCGGCTTCCTACAATGAGCAGTTCTTC.

The CDR3 nucleotides read TGTGCCAGCAGTGCACAGGGGTATAGCAATCAGCCCCAGCATTTT. Its protein product is CASSAQGYSNQPQHF. This sequence joins TRBV2 and TRBJ1-5; 7 nucleotides match TRBD1. This CDR3 has 15 residues. Trimming cost V 4 bases and J 0 bases; bases outside gene matches: 3. Germline V gene sequence: CDR1 SNHLY, CDR2 FYNNEI.

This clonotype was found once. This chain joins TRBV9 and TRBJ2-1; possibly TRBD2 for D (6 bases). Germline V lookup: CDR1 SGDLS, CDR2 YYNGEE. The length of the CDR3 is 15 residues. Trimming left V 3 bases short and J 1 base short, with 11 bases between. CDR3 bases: TGTGCCAGCAGCGCTAATAGCGGATCCTACAATGAGCAGTTCTTC. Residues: CASSANSGSYNEQFF.

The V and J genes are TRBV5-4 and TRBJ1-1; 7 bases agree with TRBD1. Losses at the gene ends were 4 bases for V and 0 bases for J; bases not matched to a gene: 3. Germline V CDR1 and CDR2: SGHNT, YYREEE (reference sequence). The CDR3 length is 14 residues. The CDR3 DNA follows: TGTGCCAGCAGCCGGGACAGAATGAACACTGAAGCTTTCTTT. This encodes CASSRDRMNTEAFF.